These 17 T cell receptor beta chains share one sample of origin, sequenced in a study of shared clonotypes between healthy human individuals. The assay was immunoSEQ multiplex PCR, and TCRdb's table has in-frame clones only and misses some. The table lists 2 million to 2.5 million clones, less than 95% of them singletons. Naive CD8 isolation took CD45RO-negative cells positively selected for CCR7 and excluded terminally differentiated effector memory CD45RA+ cells. Input material: naive CD8+ T cells sorted from blood. These receptors were obtained from a man aged 18-30 years in good health.

A note on this clone: Other DNA sequences from this sample encode an identical CDR3 as well. The rearrangement uses TRBV6-5 and TRBJ1-1, with unresolved D. Germline CDR1 is MNHEY and CDR2 is SVGAGI. Trimming removed 0 bases at V and 3 bases at J, with 8 bases between. This CDR3 is built from 14 residues. CDR3 sequence (DNA): TGTGCCAGCAGTTACTCGAGGGTGGACACTGAAGCTTTCTTT. Translating it yields CASSYSRVDTEAFF.

The chain couples TRBV27 to TRBJ2-1, with 10 bases matching TRBD2. CDR1 MNHEY and CDR2 SMNVEV come from the germline V gene (reference sequence). CDR3 size: 15 residues. The ends lost 6 bases at V and 6 bases at J; junction bases unmatched: 8. The CDR3 protein is CASRFLAGEVNEQFF. The CDR3 DNA reads as TGTGCCAGCAGATTCCTAGCGGGGGAAGTCAATGAGCAGTTCTTC.

The V and J genes are TRBV19 and TRBJ2-7; D not resolved. V was cut by 3 bases and J by 0 bases, with 12 bases left in between. CDR1 is LNHDA, CDR2 SQIVND, per germline (reference sequence). The CDR3 contains 15 residues. The CDR3 sequence is CASSIAALSSYEQYF. CDR3 in DNA: TGTGCCAGTAGTATCGCAGCTTTGAGCTCCTACGAGCAGTACTTC.

This chain connects TRBV2 to TRBJ1-5; D gene ambiguous. CDR1 and CDR2 (germline): SNHLY, FYNNEI. Trimming shortened V by 2 bases and J by 5 bases, and 4 bases separated the two germline ends. The CDR3 totals 12 residues. CDR3 amino acids: CASSERDQPQHF. The CDR3 DNA reads as TGTGCCAGCAGTGAAAGGGATCAGCCCCAGCATTTT.

The rearrangement joins TRBV7-8 to TRBJ1-5; tentatively, D is TRBD1 (5 bases). The CDR3 consists of 15 residues. Germline values: CDR1 SGHVS, CDR2 FQNEAQ. V was clipped by 4 bases and J by 2 bases, with 12 bases between them. The CDR3 DNA reads TGTGCCAGCAGCTGGGACGGGAGGGGCAATCAGCCCCAGCATTTT. Protein product: CASSWDGRGNQPQHF.

The rearrangement joins TRBV6-1 to TRBJ2-2; unclear D gene. The V end was cut by 3 bases, the J end by 1 base, with 6 bases between. Germline V lookup: CDR1 MNHNS, CDR2 SASEGT. The CDR3 has 14 amino acids. CDR3 residues: CASSDPGNTGELFF. Written as DNA, the CDR3 is TGTGCCAGCAGTGATCCGGGGAACACCGGGGAGCTGTTTTTT.

This clone was observed a single time. The chain recombines TRBV30 with TRBJ2-5; D may be TRBD1 or TRBD2 (6 bases each). Germline lookup yields CDR1 GTSNPN and CDR2 SVGIG (reference sequence). Trimming removed 0 bases from V and 4 bases from J, with 27 bases in between. This CDR3 spans 19 amino acids. CDR3 sequence: CAWSVIQQGTRLGGETQYF. CDR3 bases: TGTGCCTGGAGTGTAATCCAGCAGGGGACGCGACTGGGGGGAGAGACCCAGTACTTC.

V gene TRBV6-1 combines with J gene TRBJ2-7; perhaps D is TRBD1 or TRBD2 (5 bases each). The CDR3 is made up of 13 amino acids. Per the germline V gene, CDR1 is MNHNS and CDR2 is SASEGT. Between the trimmed V and J ends, which lost 3 bases and 3 bases, there was a span of 9 bases. Written as DNA, the CDR3 is TGTGCCAGCAGTGAGATGGGGGACTACGAGCAGTACTTC. Amino acid sequence: CASSEMGDYEQYF.

The chain carries TRBV18 and TRBJ2-3; 10 nucleotides line up with TRBD1. The V segment lost 6 bases and the J segment 3 bases; nucleotides outside the gene matches: 3. The germline CDR1 and CDR2 sequences are KGHSH and LQKENI. The CDR3 covers 14 residues. In nucleotides, the CDR3 is TGTGCCAGCTCCGGGGACAGGGGTACAGATACGCAGTATTTT. It translates to CASSGDRGTDTQYF.

The gene calls are TRBV10-3 and TRBJ2-2, with D hard to call. The germline V and J ends were trimmed by 0 bases and 5 bases, with 4 bases remaining between them. This CDR3 comprises 13 residues. The V gene's germline CDR1 is ENHRY and CDR2 SYGVKD. Written as DNA, the CDR3 is TGTGCCATCAGTGAGTCCCAAACCGGGGAGCTGTTTTTT. This sequence encodes CAISESQTGELFF.

The genes are TRBV5-6 and TRBJ2-1; D is unresolved. Trimming removed 0 bases from V and 7 bases from J, with 11 bases in between. CDR3 length: 14 residues. Germline V lookup: CDR1 SGHDT, CDR2 YYEEEE. The chain's CDR3 is CASSLGSGLNEQFF. CDR3 DNA: TGTGCCAGCAGCTTGGGCTCGGGTTTAAATGAGCAGTTCTTC.

The CDR3 DNA sequence: TGTGCCAGCAGCTTAGTTAGCGACGAGCAGTACTTC. Translation gives CASSLVSDEQYF. The rearrangement uses TRBV7-6 and TRBJ2-7; the D gene is possibly TRBD2 (5 bases). The CDR3 loop spans 12 amino acids. The germline V gene has CDR1 SGHVS and CDR2 FNYEAQ. The V and J ends lost 1 base and 5 bases respectively, with 6 bases between them.

The CDR3 DNA reads TGTGCCAGCAGCTCCTGGGACAGGGCGAACACCGGGGAGCTGTTTTTT. As protein: CASSSWDRANTGELFF. The chain has TRBV11-2 and TRBJ2-2; 9 bases match TRBD1. There are 16 residues in the CDR3. Germline loops: CDR1 SGHAT, CDR2 FQNNGV. J lost 0 bases, V lost 4 bases, and 3 bases had no gene match.

The chain recombines TRBV30 with TRBJ1-1; D might be TRBD1 (5 bases). CDR3 length equals 16 residues. Per germline, CDR1 GTSNPN and CDR2 SVGIG (reference sequence). Trimming stripped 3 bases from V and 0 bases from J, with 17 bases between. The CDR3 coding sequence is TGTGCCTGGAGCTATTCAGGGAGGGCGGTGAACACTGAAGCTTTCTTT. Protein sequence: CAWSYSGRAVNTEAFF.

The rearrangement uses TRBV2 and TRBJ2-7; D might be TRBD1 (6 bases). V gave up 5 bases and J gave up 5 bases, with 13 bases separating them. Germline V lookup: CDR1 SNHLY, CDR2 FYNNEI. The CDR3 runs to 13 residues. In DNA, the CDR3 is TGTGCCAGCAGTCCGACTACAGGGAACGAGCAGTACTTC. It yields the protein CASSPTTGNEQYF.

V usage is TRBV2 and J usage is TRBJ2-5; 7 bases map to TRBD2. Unmatched junction bases numbered 6, after V lost 6 bases and J lost 5 bases. Germline CDR1 is SNHLY and CDR2 is FYNNEI. The CDR3 spans 13 residues. The CDR3 spells CASRGQGGETQYF. The CDR3, as DNA: TGTGCCAGCAGGGGGCAGGGAGGGGAGACCCAGTACTTC.

The V and J genes are TRBV14 and TRBJ2-7; a weak D match, TRBD1 (5 bases). Germline CDR1 and CDR2: SGHDN and FVKESK. The CDR3 contains 15 residues. Trimming took 4 bases from V and 4 from J, leaving 17 bases between them. CDR3 in DNA: TGTGCCAGCAGCCTAGGGGCATCTCCCTATTACGAGCAGTACTTC. It is translated as CASSLGASPYYEQYF.